Listed here are 21 T cell receptor beta chains from one sample, sequenced in a study of blood T cells in healthy people across ages (dated by TCRdb to about 2015). Libraries were constructed by 5' RACE. TCRdb records Illumina HiSeq 2500 as the sequencer. The second PCR ran for roughly 7 to 11 cycles and used a J-beta primer mix along with a sample-barcoded 5' primer. The public reads were run again by TCRdb, first through fastp at Q25 and then through MiXCR, and only productive beta chains were kept. Every distinct CDR3 protein forms one entry, paired with its most common genes and DNA. The sample table lists some 800,000 distinct CDR3 sequences, 40% to 50% of them with a count of one. The ten largest clones capture about 19% of the sample. The sample comprised blood. The receptors originated from a man between 60 and 75 years old in good health.

This clonotype came up a few times. This sequence joins TRBV5-1 and TRBJ1-3; tentatively, D is TRBD1 (5 bases). The CDR3 extends over 14 amino acids. Germline V CDR1 and CDR2: SGHRS, YFSETQ. V was shortened by 4 bases and J by 0 bases, with 8 bases between the two germline ends. The CDR3 sequence is CASSMDNSGNTIYF. In DNA, the CDR3 is TGCGCCAGCAGCATGGACAACTCTGGAAACACCATATATTTT.

This clonotype was found a few times. The chain combines TRBV5-5 with TRBJ2-7; 9 bases match TRBD1. Germline CDR1 is SGHKS and CDR2 is YYEKEE (reference sequence). The CDR3 loop spans 15 amino acids. Losses at the gene ends were 3 bases for V and 3 bases for J; bases not matched to a gene: 7. CDR3 DNA: TGTGCCAGCAGCTCGTCCGGGACAGGGAACTACGAGCAGTACTTC. Its translation is CASSSSGTGNYEQYF.

The chain links TRBV6-6 to TRBJ1-5; D not resolved. The CDR3 extends over 14 amino acids. Germline V gives CDR1 MNHNY, CDR2 SVGAGI (reference sequence). Trimming took off 7 bases at V and 6 bases at J, with 16 bases between the two ends. CDR3 protein: CASKHGEESQPQHF. The CDR3 DNA is TGTGCCAGCAAACACGGAGAAGAGAGTCAGCCCCAGCATTTT.

At least ten counts were recorded for this clonotype. This sequence joins TRBV14 and TRBJ2-5; D possibly corresponds to TRBD2 (5 bases). This CDR3 contains 16 residues. Germline V gene lookup returns CDR1 SGHDN and CDR2 FVKESK. V was clipped by 1 base and J by 6 bases, with 18 bases between them. CDR3 protein: CASSQGGSGRQQTQYF. CDR3 in DNA: TGTGCCAGCAGCCAAGGCGGGTCGGGTCGCCAGCAGACCCAGTACTTC.

This clonotype was detected only a few times. This rearrangement joins TRBV6-1 to TRBJ1-2; 9 nucleotides match TRBD1. Germline V gene lookup returns CDR1 MNHNS and CDR2 SASEGT. This CDR3 is 13 amino acids long. After removal of 7 bases from V and 8 bases from J, the junction contained 8 bases not matched to a gene. The CDR3 protein is CASTRDRVTGYTF. In DNA, the CDR3 is TGTGCCAGCACCCGGGACAGGGTGACAGGCTACACCTTC.

The chain carries TRBV7-9 and TRBJ1-2, with D possibly being TRBD1 (6 bases). Germline V CDR1 and CDR2: SEHNR, FQNEAQ (reference sequence). The CDR3 spans 14 residues. With 6 bases removed from V and 2 bases from J, the gap between germline ends came to 13 bases. DNA of the CDR3: TGTGCCAGCAGTCCCCGGGGGCAGAACTATGGCTACACCTTC. It is translated as CASSPRGQNYGYTF.

This rearrangement joins TRBV12-3 or TRBV12-4 to TRBJ1-4, with D perhaps TRBD1 (5 bases). V was cut by 3 bases and J by 7 bases, with 9 bases left in between. The CDR3 contains 13 residues. The CDR3 nucleotides read TGTGCCAGCAGTTTGAGGACACCTGAAAAACTGTTTTTT. It specifies CASSLRTPEKLFF.

V gene TRBV7-9 combines with J gene TRBJ2-7; TRBD1 aligns across 7 bases. Per germline, CDR1 SEHNR and CDR2 FQNEAQ (reference sequence). Germline trimming cut 5 bases from V and 0 bases from J; bases unmatched to any gene: 7. The CDR3 is 15 amino acids. The chain's CDR3 is CASSPIQGSSYEQYF. The CDR3 DNA follows: TGTGCCAGCAGCCCTATACAGGGGAGCTCCTACGAGCAGTACTTC.

This rearrangement joins TRBV5-4 to TRBJ1-2; tentatively, D is TRBD1 (5 bases). The CDR3 contains 14 residues. The germline CDR1 and CDR2 sequences are SGHNT and YYREEE (reference sequence). Trimming stripped 7 bases from V and 7 bases from J, with 20 bases between. The CDR3 here is CASRTSGRVSGYTF. The CDR3 DNA reads TGTGCCAGCCGGACCTCGGGGCGAGTCTCTGGCTACACCTTC.

The table lists this clonotype with a few counts. This sequence joins TRBV29-1 and TRBJ2-1, with a tentative D call TRBD1 (5 bases). Per the germline V gene, CDR1 is SQVTM and CDR2 is ANQGSEA. V was pared by 6 bases and J by 3 bases, with 12 bases between. This CDR3 region has 13 residues. CDR3 loop: CSVRQGGYNEQFF. Here the CDR3 DNA reads TGCAGCGTAAGGCAGGGTGGCTACAATGAGCAGTTCTTC.

This clonotype was observed a few times. The chain recombines TRBV20-1 with TRBJ2-7; TRBD2 is a possible D gene (6 bases). CDR3 size: 13 residues. The germline V gene encodes CDR1 DFQATT and CDR2 SNEGSKA (reference sequence). Deletions cut 4 bases from V and 3 bases from J, with 13 bases between. For the CDR3, the DNA is TGCAGTGCTAACACCGGGACTTACTACGAGCAGTACTTC. Translating it yields CSANTGTYYEQYF.

The V gene is TRBV25-1, the J gene TRBJ1-2, with 9 bases lining up with TRBD1. The germline V gene has CDR1 MGHDK and CDR2 SYGVNS. This CDR3 has 17 residues. V lost 3 bases and J lost 4; bases outside the gene matches: 12. The CDR3 coding sequence is TGTGCCAGCAGTGATAGTGTTATCCGGACAGGGGCCTATGGCTACACCTTC. It specifies CASSDSVIRTGAYGYTF.

The chain couples TRBV28 to TRBJ1-1; D is possibly TRBD1 (5 bases). V lost 8 bases and J lost 6, with 22 bases in between. This CDR3 spans 15 amino acids. Germline CDR1 is MDHEN and CDR2 is SYDVKM. CDR3 sequence reads: CASVPEGRFFAEAFF. The CDR3 DNA reads TGTGCCAGCGTCCCGGAGGGGCGGTTCTTCGCTGAAGCTTTCTTT.

The rearrangement joins TRBV20-1 to TRBJ1-4, with D tentatively TRBD1 (6 bases). CDR3 length: 14 amino acids. Trimming took 0 bases from V and 8 from J, leaving 13 bases between them. The germline gives CDR1 DFQATT, CDR2 SNEGSKA (reference sequence). CDR3 in amino acids: CSARDPRGKEKLFF. The CDR3 bases are TGCAGTGCTAGAGATCCCAGGGGAAAGGAAAAACTGTTTTTT.

The chain uses TRBV7-8 and TRBJ1-4, with a tentative D call TRBD1 (5 bases). The germline V gene has CDR1 SGHVS and CDR2 FQNEAQ. V was shortened by 5 bases and J by 2 bases, with 15 bases between the two germline ends. The CDR3 is made up of 16 amino acids. The CDR3 sequence is CASSRGVTDTNEKLFF. The CDR3 DNA is TGTGCCAGCAGCAGAGGGGTGACAGACACTAATGAAAAACTGTTTTTT.

This chain joins TRBV20-1 and TRBJ2-1, with D possibly TRBD1 on 7 matching bases. V dropped 2 bases and J dropped 4 bases, with 12 bases sitting between them. The CDR3 extends over 14 amino acids. Germline CDR1 is DFQATT and CDR2 is SNEGSKA (reference sequence). CDR3 in DNA: TGCAGTGCTAGACTAGCGACAGGGTACAATGAGCAGTTCTTC. Its protein is CSARLATGYNEQFF.

J is TRBJ2-3 and V is TRBV7-9, with 9 bases that match TRBD1. Germline V gene sequence: CDR1 SEHNR, CDR2 FQNEAQ (reference sequence). This CDR3 region has 17 residues. V lost 4 bases, J lost 2 bases, and 10 bases stayed unmatched. CDR3 residues: CASSSGTGITHTDTQYF. The DNA of the CDR3 is TGTGCCAGCAGCTCCGGGACAGGGATAACCCACACAGATACGCAGTATTTT.

The V gene is TRBV20-1, the J gene TRBJ2-1; 9 nucleotides line up with TRBD2. Gene TRBJ2-7 matches the end of the DNA better, so the J call may be wrong. This CDR3 region has 13 residues. Germline CDR1 reads DFQATT; CDR2 reads SNEGSKA (reference sequence). CDR3: CSAGTSPYNEQYF. Here the CDR3 DNA reads TGCAGTGCCGGGACTAGCCCCTACAATGAGCAGTACTTC.

The genes are TRBV12-3 or TRBV12-4 and TRBJ2-7, with 7 bases that match TRBD2. V dropped 5 bases and J dropped 5; count of bases not matched to a gene: 9. The CDR3 is made up of 14 amino acids. CDR3 loop: CASSRSGGRNEQYF. For the CDR3, the DNA is TGTGCCAGCAGTAGATCGGGAGGTCGCAACGAGCAGTACTTC.

The V gene is TRBV24-1, the J gene TRBJ2-1; 8 positions agree with TRBD1. Looked up from germline, CDR1 is KGHDR and CDR2 is SFDVKD. J lost 10 bases, V lost 3 bases, and 4 bases had no gene match. This CDR3 comprises 13 residues. DNA of the CDR3: TGTGCCACCAGTGATGGAGGACAGGGCGAGCAGTTCTTC. This gives the protein CATSDGGQGEQFF.

This clonotype was found once. This chain links TRBV4-3 with TRBJ2-3; 7 bases are shared with TRBD2. With 1 base clipped from V and 6 bases from J, the junction kept 4 bases outside the gene matches. Germline V CDR1 and CDR2: LGHNA, YSLEER. This CDR3 has 14 amino acids. The CDR3 spells CASSQGEGIDTQYF. The CDR3 region has the DNA TGCGCCAGCAGCCAAGGGGAGGGGATTGATACGCAGTATTTT.